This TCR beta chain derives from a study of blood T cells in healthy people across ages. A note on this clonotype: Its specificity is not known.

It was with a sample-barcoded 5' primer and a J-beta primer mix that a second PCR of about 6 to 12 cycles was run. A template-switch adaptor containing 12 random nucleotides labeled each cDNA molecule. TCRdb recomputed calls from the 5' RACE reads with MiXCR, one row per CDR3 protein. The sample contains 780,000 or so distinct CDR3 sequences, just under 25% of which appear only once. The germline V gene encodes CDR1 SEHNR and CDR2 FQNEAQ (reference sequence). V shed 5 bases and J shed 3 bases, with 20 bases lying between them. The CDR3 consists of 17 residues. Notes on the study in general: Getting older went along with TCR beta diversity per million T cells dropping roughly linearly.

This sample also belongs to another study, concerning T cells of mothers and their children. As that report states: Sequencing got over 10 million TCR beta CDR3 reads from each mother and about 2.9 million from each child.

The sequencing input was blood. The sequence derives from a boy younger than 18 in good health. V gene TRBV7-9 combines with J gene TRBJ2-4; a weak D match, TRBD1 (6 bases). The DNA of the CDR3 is TGTGCCAGCAGCCCTCCAGGGGTAGAAAAAGGCAAAAACATTCAGTACTTC. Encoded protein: CASSPPGVEKGKNIQYF.